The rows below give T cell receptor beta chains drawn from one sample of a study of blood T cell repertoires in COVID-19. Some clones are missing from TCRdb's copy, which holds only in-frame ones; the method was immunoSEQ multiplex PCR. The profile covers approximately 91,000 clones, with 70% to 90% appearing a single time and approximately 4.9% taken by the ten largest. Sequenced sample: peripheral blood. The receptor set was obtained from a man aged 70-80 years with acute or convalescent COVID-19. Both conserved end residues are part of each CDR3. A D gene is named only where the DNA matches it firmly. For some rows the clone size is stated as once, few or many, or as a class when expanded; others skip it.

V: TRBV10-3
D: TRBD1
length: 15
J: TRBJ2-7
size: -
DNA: TGTGCCATCAGTGAGGGACAGGGAGTTGCCTACGAGCAGTACTTC
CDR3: CAISEGQGVAYEQYF

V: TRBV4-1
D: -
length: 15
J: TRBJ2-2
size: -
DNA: TGCGCCAGCAGCCCCCGACACCCTAACACCGGGGAGCTGTTTTTT
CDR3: CASSPRHPNTGELFF

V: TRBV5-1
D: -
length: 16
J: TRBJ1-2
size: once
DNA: TGCGCCAGCAGCCTCTTCCAGGGGCAAAATAACTATGGCTACACCTTC
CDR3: CASSLFQGQNNYGYTF

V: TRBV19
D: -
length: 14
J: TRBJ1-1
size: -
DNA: TGTGCCAGTAGTCGACCTGGCGGGAACACTGAAGCTTTCTTT
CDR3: CASSRPGGNTEAFF

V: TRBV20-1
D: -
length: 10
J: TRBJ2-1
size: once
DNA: TGCAGTGCTTCTATCAATGAGCAGTTCTTC
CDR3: CSASINEQFF

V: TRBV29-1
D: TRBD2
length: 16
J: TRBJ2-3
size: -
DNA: TGCAGCGTTAAAGGACTAGCGGGCGTAAGCACAGATACGCAGTATTTT
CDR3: CSVKGLAGVSTDTQYF

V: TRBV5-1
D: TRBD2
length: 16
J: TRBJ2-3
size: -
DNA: TGCGCCAGCAGCTTGTTAAGCGGGGGGGCCTCAGATACGCAGTATTTT
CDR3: CASSLLSGGASDTQYF

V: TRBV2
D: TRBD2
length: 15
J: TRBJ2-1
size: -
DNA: TGTGCCAGCAGGCAAGCGGGGAACTCCTACAATGAGCAGTTCTTC
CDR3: CASRQAGNSYNEQFF

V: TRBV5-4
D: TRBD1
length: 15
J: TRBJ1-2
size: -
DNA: TGTGCCAGCAGCTTGGGGGACAGGGTTACCTATGGCTACACCTTC
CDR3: CASSLGDRVTYGYTF

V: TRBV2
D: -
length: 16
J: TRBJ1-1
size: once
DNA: TGTGCCAGCACCATATCGCCGGGAGTCTCGTTTACTGAAGCTTTCTTT
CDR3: CASTISPGVSFTEAFF

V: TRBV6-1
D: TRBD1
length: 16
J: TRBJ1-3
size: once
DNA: TGTGCCAGCAGTGCCCAGGGACAGAGCTCTGGAAACACCATATATTTT
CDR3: CASSAQGQSSGNTIYF

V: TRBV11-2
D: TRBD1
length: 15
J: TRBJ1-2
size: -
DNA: TGTGCCAGCAGCTCCCGGGACAGGGGGGACTATGGCTACACCTTC
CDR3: CASSSRDRGDYGYTF

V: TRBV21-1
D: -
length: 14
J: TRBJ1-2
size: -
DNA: TGTGCCAGCAGCCCCCGGACAGGGCATTATGGCTACACCTTC
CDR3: CASSPRTGHYGYTF

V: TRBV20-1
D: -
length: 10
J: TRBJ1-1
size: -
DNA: TGCAGTGCACGGAGGGGTGAAGCTTTCTTT
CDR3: CSARRGEAFF

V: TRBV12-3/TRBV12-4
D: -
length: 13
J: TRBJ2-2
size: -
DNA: TGTGCCAGCAGTTTAGCCAGATCCGGGGAGCTGTTTTTT
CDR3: CASSLARSGELFF

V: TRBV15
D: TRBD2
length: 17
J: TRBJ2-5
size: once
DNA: TGTGCCACCAGCAGAGATTTTAGCGGGGGGGCCGGAGAGACCCAGTACTTC
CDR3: CATSRDFSGGAGETQYF

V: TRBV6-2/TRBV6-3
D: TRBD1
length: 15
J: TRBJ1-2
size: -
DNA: TGTGCCAGCAGTTACGGCGGACAGGGGGCGTCTGGCTACACCTTC
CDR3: CASSYGGQGASGYTF

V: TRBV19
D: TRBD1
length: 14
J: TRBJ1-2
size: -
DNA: TGTGCCAGTAGTATTTCGGGACAGAAAAATGGCTACACCTTC
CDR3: CASSISGQKNGYTF

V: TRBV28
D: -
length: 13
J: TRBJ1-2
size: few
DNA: TGTGCCAGTGGGGGGGGCAGAAACTATGGCTACACCTTC
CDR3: CASGGGRNYGYTF

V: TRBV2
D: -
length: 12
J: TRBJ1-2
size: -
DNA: TGTGCCAGCAGTTCACAGGCCTATGGCTACACCTTC
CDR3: CASSSQAYGYTF

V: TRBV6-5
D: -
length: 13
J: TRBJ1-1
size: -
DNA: TGTGCCAGCAGTCCGACAGGGAACACTGAAGCTTTCTTT
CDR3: CASSPTGNTEAFF

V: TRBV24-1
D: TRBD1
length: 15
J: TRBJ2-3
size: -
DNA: TGTGCCACCAGTGACTACAGGGGAGGCACAGATACGCAGTATTTT
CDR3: CATSDYRGGTDTQYF

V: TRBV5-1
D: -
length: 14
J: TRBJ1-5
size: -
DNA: TGCGCCAGCAGAGGAGGGCTCGGGAATCAGCCCCAGCATTTT
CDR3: CASRGGLGNQPQHF

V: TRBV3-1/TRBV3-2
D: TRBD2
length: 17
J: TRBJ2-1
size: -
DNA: TGTGCCAGCAGCCAAGAGGGCCTAGCGGGGGGGTCTAATGAGCAGTTCTTC
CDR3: CASSQEGLAGGSNEQFF

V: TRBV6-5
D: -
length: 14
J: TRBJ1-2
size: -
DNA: TGTGCCAGCAGTCCCGGGACAAGGATCTATGGCTACACCTTC
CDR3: CASSPGTRIYGYTF

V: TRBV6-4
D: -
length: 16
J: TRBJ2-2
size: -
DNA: TGTGCCAGCAGTGACTCGGCGGACTTAGCCACCGGGGAGCTGTTTTTT
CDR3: CASSDSADLATGELFF

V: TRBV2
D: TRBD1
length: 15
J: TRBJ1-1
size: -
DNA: TGTGCCAGCAGCGCCGGGACAGGGTCATACACTGAAGCTTTCTTT
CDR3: CASSAGTGSYTEAFF

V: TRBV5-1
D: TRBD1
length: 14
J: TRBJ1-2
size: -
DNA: TGCGCCAGCAGCTTGGAAGGGGGCGCGTATGGCTACACCTTC
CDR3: CASSLEGGAYGYTF

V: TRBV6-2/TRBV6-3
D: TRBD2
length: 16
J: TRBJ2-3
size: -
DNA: TGTGCCAGCAGCCCTAGCGGGGGGATCTACACAGATACGCAGTATTTT
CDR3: CASSPSGGIYTDTQYF

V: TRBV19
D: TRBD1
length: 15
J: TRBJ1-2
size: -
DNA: TGTGCCAGTAGTACCCAAGGACAGGGAAGGGATGGCTACACCTTC
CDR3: CASSTQGQGRDGYTF

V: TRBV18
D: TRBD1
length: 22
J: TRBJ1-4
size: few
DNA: TGTGCCAGCTCACTCTCGGGACAGGGGAGGATGTTTGAAACGACAGGTAATGAAAAACTGTTTTTT
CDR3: CASSLSGQGRMFETTGNEKLFF